This is a list of T cell receptor beta chains from one sample in a study of blood T cell repertoires in COVID-19. Generated by immunoSEQ multiplex PCR, the TCRdb table keeps only in-frame clones and is missing some. The sample has about 100,000 clones; 70% to 90% are singletons. Sequencing was performed on PBMCs or T cells enriched from blood (not recorded which). The receptor set was obtained from a woman in her 50s who had recovered from COVID-19. CDR3s include the opening cysteine and the closing phenylalanine or tryptophan. D genes are given only for firm matches. A row's size may be missing; if present it is once, few, many or a size class.

d_gene,v_gene,abundance,j_gene,CDR3nt,CDR3aa
TRBD1,TRBV5-1,-,TRBJ2-7,TGCGCCAGCAGCTTCGGGACAGGGTTCTACGAGCAGTACTTC,CASSFGTGFYEQYF
-,TRBV18,-,TRBJ2-5,TGTGCCAGCTCACCGGCCCAAGAGACCCAGTACTTC,CASSPAQETQYF
-,TRBV5-6,many,TRBJ2-5,TGTGCCAGCAGCTTCTGGGCGGGCCTCCAAGAGACCCAGTACTTC,CASSFWAGLQETQYF
TRBD1,TRBV24-1,-,TRBJ2-3,TGTGCCACCAGTGATGACCTCGGGACAGGGGTTTCGGATACGCAGTATTTT,CATSDDLGTGVSDTQYF
-,TRBV6-5,-,TRBJ1-1,TGTGCCAGTCACAGTGTCGGCACTGAAGCTTTCTTT,CASHSVGTEAFF
-,TRBV6-5,-,TRBJ2-1,TGTGCCACCCATATGGCTGAGCAGTTCTTC,CATHMAEQFF
TRBD2,TRBV7-3,-,TRBJ2-3,TGTGCCAGCAGCCCCTACGGCAGCGGGGGAAAGAAAGATACGCAGTATTTT,CASSPYGSGGKKDTQYF
TRBD1,TRBV2,once,TRBJ1-2,TGTGCCAGCAGGATAGGACAGGGAACTTATGGCTACACCTTC,CASRIGQGTYGYTF
-,TRBV6-1,-,TRBJ1-3,TGTGCCAGCAGTGAACTCCCAGACTCTGGAAACACCATATATTTT,CASSELPDSGNTIYF
TRBD2,TRBV27,-,TRBJ2-1,TGTGCCAGCAGTTCCACTAGCGGGAGAGCACTCAGCGGCGACAATGAGCAGTTCTTC,CASSSTSGRALSGDNEQFF
TRBD2,TRBV7-3,-,TRBJ2-2,TGTGCCAGCGGGGAGGGGTCCACCGGGGAGCTGTTTTTT,CASGEGSTGELFF
TRBD2,TRBV27,-,TRBJ2-3,TGTGCCAGCAGAGAACTCCTAGCGGGGGCCACAGATACGCAGTATTTT,CASRELLAGATDTQYF
-,TRBV7-2,-,TRBJ1-6,TGTGCCAGCAGCTTCCCCGGGAGCAGGAATTCACCCCTCCACTTT,CASSFPGSRNSPLHF
TRBD2,TRBV2,-,TRBJ2-5,TGTGCCAGCAGGAGTGGCGGGGGGACCGGGGAGACCCAGTACTTC,CASRSGGGTGETQYF
-,TRBV6-6,-,TRBJ2-7,TGTGCCAGCAGCCCCTTTCAGGGGACGAACGAGCAGTACTTC,CASSPFQGTNEQYF
TRBD1,TRBV27,few,TRBJ2-7,TGTGCCAGCAGTTTGACCAGGGGGAACTACGAGCAGTACTTC,CASSLTRGNYEQYF
TRBD2,TRBV5-6,-,TRBJ2-2,TGTGCCAGCAGCTTGGCCGGCGGGGGGGCGTCCGGGGAGCTGTTTTTT,CASSLAGGGASGELFF
TRBD2,TRBV3-1/TRBV3-2,once,TRBJ2-1,TGTGCCAGCAGCGTCCGGGGGGCCTACAATGAGCAGTTCTTC,CASSVRGAYNEQFF
-,TRBV7-3,-,TRBJ2-3,TGTGCCAGCAGCTTAAGGGGGCCGGTTGATACGCAGTATTTT,CASSLRGPVDTQYF
-,TRBV13,once,TRBJ1-4,TGTGCCAGCAGCCTCAGGGGCGGGGGAGAAACTAATGAAAAACTGTTTTTT,CASSLRGGGETNEKLFF
-,TRBV27,-,TRBJ2-3,TGTGCCAGCAGTTTATTGGGGGGAGCCCGCACAGATACGCAGTATTTT,CASSLLGGARTDTQYF
TRBD1,TRBV3-1/TRBV3-2,many,TRBJ1-2,TGTGCCAGCAGCTCAGGGACAGGAGACTATGGCTACACCTTC,CASSSGTGDYGYTF
-,TRBV28,-,TRBJ1-6,TGTGCCAGCAGTTTCCGCGGCTCACCCCTCCACTTT,CASSFRGSPLHF
TRBD1,TRBV2,-,TRBJ1-5,TGTGCCAGCAGACCGGACAGGGATCAGCCCCAGCATTTT,CASRPDRDQPQHF
TRBD1,TRBV9,few,TRBJ2-5,TGTGCCAGCAGCGTAGGGGGGAGTGGACAGGGGCGGGAGACCCAGTACTTC,CASSVGGSGQGRETQYF
-,TRBV5-6,few,TRBJ1-5,TGTGCCAGCAGCCTGGGACTGGCTAGCAATCAGCCCCAGCATTTT,CASSLGLASNQPQHF
-,TRBV3-1/TRBV3-2,-,TRBJ1-3,TGTGCCAGCAGCCCGGGGGGTCAAGTCTCTGGAAACACCATATATTTT,CASSPGGQVSGNTIYF
-,TRBV27,-,TRBJ1-1,TGTGCCAGCAGTTCAACAGGGAAGACTGAAGCTTTCTTT,CASSSTGKTEAFF
TRBD1,TRBV7-9,-,TRBJ1-4,TGTGCCAGCAGCTTAGCGGGACAGGGGGGGAAAAAACTGTTTTTT,CASSLAGQGGKKLFF
-,TRBV9,-,TRBJ1-4,TGTGCCAGCAGCGATCAAACAGGGAGTAATGAAAAACTGTTTTTT,CASSDQTGSNEKLFF
TRBD2,TRBV9,many,TRBJ2-1,TGTGCCAGCAGCCTCGCGTCTAGCGGGGGCTATGAGCAGTTCTTC,CASSLASSGGYEQFF
-,TRBV29-1,-,TRBJ2-1,TGCAGCGTTGCACCTACGAGCGATGAGCAGTTCTTC,CSVAPTSDEQFF
-,TRBV11-2,-,TRBJ2-1,TGTGCCAGCAGCCCCTTGAGCTCCCCCAATGAGCAGTTCTTC,CASSPLSSPNEQFF
-,TRBV9,-,TRBJ1-6,TGTGCCAGCAGCTTGGACAGCAATAATTCACCCCTCCACTTT,CASSLDSNNSPLHF
-,TRBV19,-,TRBJ2-7,TGTGCCAGTACCTCGGACACCTCCTACGAGCAGTACTTC,CASTSDTSYEQYF
TRBD1,TRBV5-1,-,TRBJ2-1,TGCGCCAGCAGCTTGGTGGGTTCAGGGGGATCCTACAATGAGCAGTTCTTC,CASSLVGSGGSYNEQFF
-,TRBV28,-,TRBJ1-2,TGTGCAGAAGGGGGGGGGAAAACTAACTATGGCTACACCTTC,CAEGGGKTNYGYTF
-,TRBV30,-,TRBJ2-7,TGTGCCTGGAGCCCGGGTTTCTACGAGCAGTACTTC,CAWSPGFYEQYF
TRBD1,TRBV9,-,TRBJ1-4,TGTGCCAGCAGCGTGCGGGACAGGGCTGATGAAAAACTGTTTTTT,CASSVRDRADEKLFF
-,TRBV3-1/TRBV3-2,once,TRBJ2-1,TGTGCCAGCAGCCAAGAATCCCTAGAGCGAAATGAGCAGTTCTTC,CASSQESLERNEQFF
TRBD2,TRBV18,-,TRBJ2-3,TGTGCCAGCCCTCTTGGAGAGGTAGCGGGTCCCGCAGATACGCAGTATTTT,CASPLGEVAGPADTQYF